The following is a T cell receptor (beta chain) sequence with its context. Its specificity is unknown. Germline and junction disagree at one end, which may indicate a read error. This sample was taken from a study of a mutant IDH1 vaccine in newly diagnosed glioma. Data came from immunoSEQ multiplex PCR; TCRdb stores just in-frame clones and leaves some out. Seen here are 70,000 to 95,000 clones, 85% to 90% observed once, and the top ten hold 0.77%. Germline V gene sequence: CDR1 SEHNR, CDR2 FQNEAQ (reference sequence). This CDR3 comprises 14 residues. Documented time point: week 23, last vaccination. In the vaccine, a single dose held 300 ug of the mutant IDH1 20-mer peptide, along with topical imiquimod.

This chain joins TRBV7-9 and TRBJ1-1, with D tentatively TRBD1 (5 bases). The sample consisted of PBMCs, taken from a glioma patient whose treatment included an IDH1 peptide vaccine. This TCR was sampled from a woman between 45 and 65 years old with glioma. The CDR3 DNA reads as TGTGCCAGCAGGTTAGACAGCTTGAACACTGAAGCTTTCTTT. Protein sequence: CASRLDSLNTEAFF.